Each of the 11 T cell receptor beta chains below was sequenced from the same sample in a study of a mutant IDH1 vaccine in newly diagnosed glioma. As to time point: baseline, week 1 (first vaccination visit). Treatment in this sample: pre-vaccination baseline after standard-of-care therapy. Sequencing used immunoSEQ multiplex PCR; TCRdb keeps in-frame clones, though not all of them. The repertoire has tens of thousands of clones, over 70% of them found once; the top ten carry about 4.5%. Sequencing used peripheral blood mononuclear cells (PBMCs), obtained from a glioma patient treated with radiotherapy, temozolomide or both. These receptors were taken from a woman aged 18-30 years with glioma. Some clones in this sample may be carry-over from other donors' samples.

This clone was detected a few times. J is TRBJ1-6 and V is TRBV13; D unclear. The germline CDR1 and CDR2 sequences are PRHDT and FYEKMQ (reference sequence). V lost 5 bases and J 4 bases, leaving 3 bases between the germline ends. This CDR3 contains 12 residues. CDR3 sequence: CASSEYNSPLHF. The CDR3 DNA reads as TGTGCCAGCAGCGAGTATAATTCACCCCTCCACTTT. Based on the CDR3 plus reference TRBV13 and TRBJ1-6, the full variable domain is AAGVIQSPRHLIKEKRETATLKCYPIPRHDTVYWYQQGPGQDPQFLISFYEKMQSDKGSIPDRFSAQQFSDYHSELNMSSLELGDSALYFCASSEYNSPLHFGNGTRLTVT.

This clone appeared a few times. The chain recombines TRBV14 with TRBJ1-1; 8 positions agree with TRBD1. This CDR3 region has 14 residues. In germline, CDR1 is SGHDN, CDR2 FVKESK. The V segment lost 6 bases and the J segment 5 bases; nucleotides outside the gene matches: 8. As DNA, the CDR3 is TGTGCCAGCAGTCCGGACAGGGTCGGAACTGAAGCTTTCTTT. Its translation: CASSPDRVGTEAFF. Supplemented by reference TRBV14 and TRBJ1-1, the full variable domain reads EAGVTQFPSHSVIEKGQTVTLRCDPISGHDNLYWYRRVMGKEIKFLLHFVKESKQDESGMPNNRFLAERTGGTYSTLKVQPAELEDSGVYFCASSPDRVGTEAFFGQGTRLTVV.

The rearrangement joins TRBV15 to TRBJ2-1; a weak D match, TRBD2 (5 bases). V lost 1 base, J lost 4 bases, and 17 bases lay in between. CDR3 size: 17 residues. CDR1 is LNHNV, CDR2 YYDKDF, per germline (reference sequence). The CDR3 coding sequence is TGTGCCACCAGCAGAGGAACGGGGAATCTTTTGTACAATGAGCAGTTCTTC. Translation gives CATSRGTGNLLYNEQFF.

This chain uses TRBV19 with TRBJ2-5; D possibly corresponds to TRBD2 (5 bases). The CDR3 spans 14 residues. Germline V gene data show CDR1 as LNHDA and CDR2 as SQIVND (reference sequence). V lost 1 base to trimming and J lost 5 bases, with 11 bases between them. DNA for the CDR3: TGTGCCAGTAGTATAGCGGGTTGGAGGGAGACCCAGTACTTC. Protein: CASSIAGWRETQYF.

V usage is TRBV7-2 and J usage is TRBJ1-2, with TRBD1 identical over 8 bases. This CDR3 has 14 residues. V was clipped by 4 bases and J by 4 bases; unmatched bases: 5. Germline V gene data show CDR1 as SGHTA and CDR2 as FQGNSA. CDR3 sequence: CASSSRTGPYGYTF. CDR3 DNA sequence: TGTGCCAGCAGCTCCAGGACAGGGCCCTATGGCTACACCTTC.

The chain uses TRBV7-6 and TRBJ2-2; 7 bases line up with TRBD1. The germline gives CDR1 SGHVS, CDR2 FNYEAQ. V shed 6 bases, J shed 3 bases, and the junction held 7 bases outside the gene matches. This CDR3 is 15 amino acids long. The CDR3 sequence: CASSYDRDYTGELFF. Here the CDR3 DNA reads TGTGCCAGCAGTTACGACAGGGATTACACCGGGGAGCTGTTTTTT.

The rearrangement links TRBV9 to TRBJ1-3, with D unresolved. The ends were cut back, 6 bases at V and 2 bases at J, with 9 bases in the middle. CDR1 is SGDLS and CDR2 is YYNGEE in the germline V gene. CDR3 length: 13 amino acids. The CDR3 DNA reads TGTGCCAGCAAGGGCAGGCCTGGAAACACCATATATTTT. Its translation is CASKGRPGNTIYF.

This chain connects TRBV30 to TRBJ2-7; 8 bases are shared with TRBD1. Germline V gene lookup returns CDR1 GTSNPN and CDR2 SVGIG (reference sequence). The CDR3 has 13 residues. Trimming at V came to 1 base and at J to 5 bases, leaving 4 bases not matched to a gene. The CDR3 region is CAWSDRGKNEQYF. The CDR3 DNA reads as TGTGCCTGGAGTGACAGGGGGAAGAACGAGCAGTACTTC.

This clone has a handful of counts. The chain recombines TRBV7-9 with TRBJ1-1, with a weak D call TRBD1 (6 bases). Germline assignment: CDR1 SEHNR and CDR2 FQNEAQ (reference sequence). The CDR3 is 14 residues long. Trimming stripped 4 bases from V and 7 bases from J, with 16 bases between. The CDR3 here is CASSSQVLQGEAFF. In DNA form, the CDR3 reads TGTGCCAGCAGCTCCCAGGTCCTACAGGGTGAAGCTTTCTTT.

The CDR3, as DNA: TGTGCCAGTAGTATGGGACAGGGGAACACCGGGGAGCTGTTTTTT. This sequence encodes CASSMGQGNTGELFF. V is TRBV19 and J is TRBJ2-2; 9 bases match TRBD1. With 3 bases clipped from V and 1 base from J, the junction kept 0 bases outside the gene matches. Germline loops: CDR1 LNHDA, CDR2 SQIVND (reference sequence). This CDR3 has 15 amino acids.

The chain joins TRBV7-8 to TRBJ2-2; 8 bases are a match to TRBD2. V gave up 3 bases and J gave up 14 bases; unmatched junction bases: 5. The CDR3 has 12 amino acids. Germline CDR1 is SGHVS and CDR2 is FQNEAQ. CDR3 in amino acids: CASSFAGGLLFF. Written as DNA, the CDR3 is TGTGCCAGCAGCTTTGCGGGGGGTCTCCTGTTTTTT. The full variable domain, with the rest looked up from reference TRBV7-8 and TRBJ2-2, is GAGVSQSPRYKVAKRGQDVALRCDPISGHVSLFWYQQALGQGPEFLTYFQNEAQLDKSGLPSDRFFAERPEGSVSTLKIQRTQQEDSAVYLCASSFAGGLLFFGEGSRLTVL.